The sequence of this T cell receptor (beta chain) was determined in a study of graft-versus-host responses after intestinal transplantation. Overall study findings and caveats: With peak circulating GvH clone levels came an association with early post-transplant HvG declines.

Data came from immunoSEQ multiplex PCR; TCRdb stores just in-frame clones and leaves some out. The data hold some 110,000 clones, with more than 90% observed a single time. The length of the CDR3 is 13 residues. Details on this clone: The antigen remains unidentified.

Sample: unstimulated CD4+ T cells sorted from spleen or lymph node cells, taken before transplant. The chain combines TRBV12-2 with TRBJ1-5. TRBV12-2 is given as a pseudogene. This sequence was found in a human donor who was the organ donor for an intestinal transplant. CDR3 sequence (DNA): TGTGCAAGTCGCTTAGACAGCAATCAGCCCCAGCATTTT. Amino acid sequence: CASRLDSNQPQHF.